Below, 5 T cell receptor beta chains from the same sample are listed, as sequenced in a study of cytomegalovirus exposure and HLA in healthy donors. PCR was performed using 60 Vbeta and 13 Jbeta primers. Sequenced by immunoSEQ multiplex PCR; TCRdb stores in-frame clones only, minus some. This sample yields 180,000 or so clones, of which around four fifths are seen a single time; approximately 6.5% belongs to the top ten. Material for sequencing was PBMCs. All receptors come from a woman aged 50 to 60 in good health and CMV-seropositive.

The chain links TRBV27 to TRBJ1-5; 10 bases fit TRBD1. The CDR3 loop spans 17 amino acids. CDR1 and CDR2 from the germline V gene are MNHEY and SMNVEV (reference sequence). V was pared by 7 bases and J by 2 bases, with 11 bases of the junction left unmatched. CDR3: CASTLSGTGEGNQPQHF. CDR3 DNA: TGTGCCAGCACCCTATCCGGGACAGGGGAAGGCAATCAGCCCCAGCATTTT.

The gene calls are TRBV10-1 and TRBJ2-7; 7 bases fit TRBD2. The trim removed 0 bases at V and 5 bases at J, leaving 10 bases unmatched. The CDR3 is made up of 16 amino acids. The germline gives CDR1 WNHNN, CDR2 SYGVQD (reference sequence). CDR3 sequence (DNA): TGCGCCAGCAGTGAGTCGGGAGGGGACGGAGGGGACGAGCAGTACTTC. Residues: CASSESGGDGGDEQYF.

The chain links TRBV7-6 to TRBJ2-7, with D possibly matching TRBD1 (6 bases). Germline CDR1 reads SGHVS; CDR2 reads FNYEAQ. The CDR3 runs to 11 residues. Trimming removed 10 bases at V and 1 base at J, with 8 bases between. The CDR3 spells CAIDRSYEQYF. The CDR3 coding sequence is TGTGCCATCGACAGGTCCTACGAGCAGTACTTC.

The chain joins TRBV9 to TRBJ1-5, with 10 bases that match TRBD1. CDR1 is SGDLS and CDR2 is YYNGEE in the germline V gene. There are 15 residues in the CDR3. The junction had 4 bases not matched to a gene; V was cut back by 3 bases and J by 4 bases. CDR3 sequence reads: CASSAGQGGNQPQHF. The CDR3 DNA reads as TGTGCCAGCAGCGCCGGACAGGGGGGAAATCAGCCCCAGCATTTT.

This clone was recorded only once. The V call is TRBV28, the J call TRBJ2-1; 11 bases fit TRBD2. Germline CDR1 is MDHEN and CDR2 is SYDVKM. This CDR3 is 14 amino acids long. V lost 7 bases, J lost 7 bases, and 6 bases stayed unmatched. CDR3 bases: TGTGCCAGCAAAGGTAGCGGGGGGGCGAATGAGCAGTTCTTC. Residues: CASKGSGGANEQFF.